The 25 T cell receptor beta chains below come from one sample, sequenced in a study of T cells in Graves' hyperthyroidism and ophthalmopathy. The investigators amplified TCR beta CDR3 regions from RNA transcripts. Researchers ran a first-round RT-PCR on the TCR CDR3 using the HTBI primer set. MiXCR, run by TCRdb on the multiplex PCR reads, gives a single entry per CDR3 protein. The profile covers some 98,000 distinct CDR3 sequences, with approximately 42% appearing a single time and roughly 10% taken by the ten largest. Material: peripheral blood or thyroid tissue (not recorded which). The source is a woman aged 25 to 45 with Graves' hyperthyroidism.

This clonotype was recorded many times. This chain joins TRBV20-1 and TRBJ1-3; weak D call: TRBD1 (6 bases). The CDR3 runs 16 residues. Germline CDR1 reads DFQATT; CDR2 reads SNEGSKA (reference sequence). V gave up 1 base and J gave up 0 bases, with 13 bases separating them. The CDR3 bases are TGCAGTGCTAGAGCGGGGGGGCTACGCTCTGGAAACACCATATATTTT. It specifies CSARAGGLRSGNTIYF.

Regarding this clonotype: A read error may produce the germline difference seen at one junction end. V usage is TRBV7-9 and J usage is TRBJ2-5; 9 bases match TRBD2. The CDR3 is 15 residues long. Germline CDR1 reads SEHNR; CDR2 reads FQNEAQ (reference sequence). This CDR3 reads CASSQGLANQETQYF. The DNA for the CDR3 is TGCGCCAGCAGCCAAGGACTAGCGAACCAAGAGACCCAGTACTTC.

The table lists this clonotype with many counts. V is TRBV7-2 and J is TRBJ2-2; 9 nucleotides agree with TRBD2. Germline V gene lookup returns CDR1 SGHTA and CDR2 FQGNSA. V was pared by 2 bases and J by 7 bases, with 8 bases of the junction left unmatched. This CDR3 spans 16 amino acids. The CDR3 DNA reads TGTGCCAGCAGCTTATATTCCAGCGGGAGGAACGGGGAGCTGTTTTTT. Translation: CASSLYSSGRNGELFF.

With respect to this clonotype: The DNA is left out, because the CDR3 cannot be placed on it with certainty; the CDR3 is given as TCRdb lists it. The chain couples TRBV10-3 to TRBJ2-5; TRBD2 is taken as the D call from the table, unchecked against the DNA. The CDR3 has 19 residues if both end residues are counted. The V gene's germline CDR1 is ENHRY and CDR2 SYGVKD. The CDR3 sequence: CAICSARGQGSGDLETQYF.

There are many counts of this clonotype. This rearrangement joins TRBV25-1 to TRBJ1-3, with D perhaps matching TRBD1 (5 bases). CDR3 size: 15 residues. The germline CDR1 and CDR2 sequences are MGHDK and SYGVNS. V lost 4 bases to trimming and J lost 0 bases, with 10 bases between them. Here the CDR3 reads CASSVGGTSGNTIYF. CDR3 coding DNA: TGTGCCAGCAGTGTTGGGGGGACCTCTGGAAACACCATATATTTT.

This chain joins TRBV9 and TRBJ2-5, with 9 bases lining up with TRBD1. CDR1 and CDR2 (germline): SGDLS, YYNGEE. CDR3 size: 14 residues. V lost 4 bases, J lost 3 bases, and 4 bases stayed unmatched. CDR3 protein: CASSPGQGKETQYF. In nucleotides, the CDR3 is TGTGCCAGCAGCCCGGGACAGGGAAAAGAGACCCAGTACTTC.

This clonotype has ten or more counts. The chain uses TRBV2 and TRBJ2-3, with D perhaps TRBD2 (7 bases). The CDR3 runs 17 residues. The V end lost 2 bases, the J end lost 4 bases, and 19 bases lay between the germline ends. Germline assignment: CDR1 SNHLY and CDR2 FYNNEI. Written as DNA, the CDR3 is TGTGCCAGCAGTGAACCTCTCGGGGGCGGGAGCGCAGATACGCAGTATTTT. Encoded protein: CASSEPLGGGSADTQYF. Supplemented by reference TRBV2 and TRBJ2-3, the full variable domain reads EPEVTQTPSHQVTQMGQEVILRCVPISNHLYFYWYRQILGQKVEFLVSFYNNEISEKSEIFDDQFSVERPDGSNFTLKIRSTKLEDSAMYFCASSEPLGGGSADTQYFGPGTRLTVL.

Regarding this clonotype: The junction departs from the called germline gene at one end, perhaps through a read error. This chain joins TRBV12-3 or TRBV12-4 and TRBJ1-5; no definite D call. The CDR3 is 13 residues long. The CDR3 DNA reads TGTGTCAGCAGCCGCGGAGGCAATCAGCCCCAGCATTTT. This translates into CVSSRGGNQPQHF.

This rearrangement joins TRBV11-3 to TRBJ2-5; D may be TRBD1 or TRBD2 (5 bases each). V lost 3 bases and J 5 bases, leaving 10 bases between the germline ends. The length of the CDR3 is 13 residues. Germline CDR1 and CDR2: SGHNT and YENEEA. In nucleotides, the CDR3 is TGTGCCAGCAGCTTGGCCTGGGGGGAGACCCAGTACTTC. Its protein is CASSLAWGETQYF.

This clonotype was detected ten times or more. The chain uses TRBV10-3 and TRBJ2-5; a possible D gene is TRBD2 (6 bases). From germline, CDR1 is ENHRY and CDR2 SYGVKD. V was clipped by 6 bases and J by 3 bases, with 14 bases between them. The CDR3 is 14 amino acids. DNA of the CDR3: TGTGCCATCAGGGAGGGGACTTCAGAAGAGACCCAGTACTTC. This sequence encodes CAIREGTSEETQYF.

With respect to this clonotype: Germline is not matched at one junction end, which may reflect a read error. The rearrangement links TRBV15 to TRBJ1-1; D ambiguous. CDR3 length equals 16 residues. Germline values: CDR1 LNHNV, CDR2 YYDKDF (reference sequence). The CDR3 nucleotides read TGTGCCACCAGCAGTACACGCCGCCTCATGAACACTGGAGCTTTCTTT. It is translated as CATSSTRRLMNTGAFF.

The sample holds many counts of this clonotype. V is TRBV13 and J is TRBJ2-5; 8 bases fit TRBD2. The CDR3 is 13 residues long. Losses at the gene ends were 8 bases for V and 3 bases for J; bases not matched to a gene: 5. Germline V gene data show CDR1 as PRHDT and CDR2 as FYEKMQ (reference sequence). In DNA form, the CDR3 reads TGTGCCAGCTCAGCGGGAGCTGAAGAGACCCAGTACTTC. Residues: CASSAGAEETQYF.

This clonotype was seen at least ten times. Possible read error: a much larger clone is one base away. The conserved final phenylalanine or tryptophan is absent from the CDR3, which likely points to a read error. V usage is TRBV7-9 and J usage is TRBJ1-1; 7 bases are shared with TRBD1. The ends lost 4 bases at V and 3 bases at J; junction bases unmatched: 8. The CDR3 runs to 15 residues. The germline gives CDR1 SEHNR, CDR2 FQNEAQ (reference sequence). The CDR3 bases are TGTGCCAGCAGCTCAAAAATAGGACAGGACACTGAAGCTTTCCTT. It encodes CASSSKIGQDTEAFL.

This clonotype was detected many times. This chain links TRBV5-5 with TRBJ2-7; 7 bases map to TRBD2. From germline, CDR1 is SGHKS and CDR2 YYEKEE (reference sequence). The CDR3 covers 12 residues. The ends lost 6 bases at V and 3 bases at J; junction bases unmatched: 3. This CDR3 is CASNRGSYEQYF. For the CDR3, the DNA is TGTGCCAGCAACCGCGGGAGCTACGAGCAGTACTTC.

Note on this clonotype: One junction end disagrees with the germline gene, perhaps due to a read error. The chain joins TRBV7-7 to TRBJ2-5, with a weak D call TRBD1 (5 bases). CDR3 length equals 15 residues. Germline CDR1 reads SSHAT; CDR2 reads FNYEAQ (reference sequence). CDR3: CASSLGMGRDETQYF. The CDR3 DNA reads TGTGCTAGCAGCCTAGGGATGGGCAGGGATGAGACCCAGTACTTC.

This clonotype occurred many times. The CDR3 DNA reads TGTGCCACCAGTGGGCTGGGACAGGGGAACACCGGGGAGCTGTTTTTT. Encoded protein: CATSGLGQGNTGELFF. This chain joins TRBV24-1 and TRBJ2-2; 9 nucleotides agree with TRBD1. CDR3 length: 16 amino acids. Germline lookup yields CDR1 KGHDR and CDR2 SFDVKD. V was clipped by 5 bases and J by 1 base; unmatched bases: 4.

This clonotype was counted at least ten times. V and J are TRBV27 and TRBJ1-6; unclear D gene. There are 12 residues in the CDR3. V was cut by 3 bases and J by 9 bases, with 6 bases left in between. CDR1 is MNHEY and CDR2 is SMNVEV in the germline V gene (reference sequence). In nucleotides, the CDR3 is TGTGCCAGCAGTTTTCCGGGTTCACCCCTCCACTTT. Protein: CASSFPGSPLHF.

The chain employs TRBV28 and TRBJ1-3; no definite D call. The germline V and J ends were trimmed by 3 bases and 0 bases, with 6 bases remaining between them. There are 14 residues in the CDR3. The germline gives CDR1 MDHEN, CDR2 SYDVKM. The CDR3 region has the DNA TGTGCCAGCAGTTTCCCGAGCTCTGGAAACACCATATATTTT. This codes for CASSFPSSGNTIYF.

This clonotype was detected only a few times. The genes are TRBV24-1 and TRBJ1-4; weak D call: TRBD1 (6 bases). The CDR3 is 16 amino acids. V lost 4 bases and J lost 3, with 14 bases in between. Germline CDR1 is KGHDR and CDR2 is SFDVKD. Here the CDR3 reads CATSDPRQVPNEKLFF. The CDR3 DNA reads as TGTGCCACCAGTGACCCGAGACAGGTGCCTAATGAAAAACTGTTTTTT.

The chain recombines TRBV5-6 with TRBJ2-7; TRBD2 agrees at 10 bases. J gave up 4 bases and V 4 bases, and 8 bases lay outside the gene matches. Germline V lookup: CDR1 SGHDT, CDR2 YYEEEE. The CDR3 runs 15 residues. The CDR3 DNA is TGTGCCAGCAGCCAAGCGTTAGCGGGAGGATACGAGCAGTACTTC. It encodes CASSQALAGGYEQYF.

This chain joins TRBV28 and TRBJ2-7; D unresolved. Germline-derived CDR1 and CDR2 are MDHEN and SYDVKM. The CDR3 spans 15 residues. The ends were cut back, 3 bases at V and 0 bases at J, with 12 bases in the middle. CDR3 sequence (DNA): TGTGCCAGCAGTTTGTGGCAAGGACCCTCCTACGAGCAGTACTTC. This codes for CASSLWQGPSYEQYF.

V gene TRBV2 combines with J gene TRBJ1-5, with 7 bases fitting TRBD1. Germline V gene data show CDR1 as SNHLY and CDR2 as FYNNEI. The J segment lost 4 bases and the V segment lost 6 bases, leaving 3 bases of the junction unmatched. This CDR3 spans 13 amino acids. The CDR3 spells CASRRQGNQPQHF. The CDR3 coding sequence is TGTGCCAGCAGGCGACAGGGTAATCAGCCCCAGCATTTT.

Concerning this clonotype itself: Germline and junction disagree at one end, which may indicate a read error. CDR3 protein: CASSTLNTETFF. The CDR3 nucleotides read TGTGCCAGCAGTACCTTGAACACTGAAACTTTCTTT. This chain links TRBV6-5 with TRBJ1-1; D is ambiguous. The CDR3 totals 12 residues. Germline CDR1 and CDR2: MNHEY and SVGAGI.

This clonotype has just a few counts. The chain links TRBV28 to TRBJ1-2, with a possible D match to TRBD1 (6 bases). The CDR3 has 14 amino acids. CDR1 MDHEN and CDR2 SYDVKM come from the germline V gene. The germline V and J ends were trimmed by 6 bases and 4 bases, with 15 bases remaining between them. The CDR3 DNA reads as TGTGCCAGCAGAAAACAGGGACCGATCTATGGCTACACCTTC. It specifies CASRKQGPIYGYTF.

This clonotype was detected ten times or more. The genes are TRBV7-8 and TRBJ1-6, with D tentatively TRBD1 (6 bases). The CDR3 spans 13 residues. V was trimmed by 5 bases and J by 7 bases, leaving 9 bases between them. Germline CDR1 reads SGHVS; CDR2 reads FQNEAQ. CDR3 nucleotides: TGTGCCAGCAGCCCCCAGGGGAATTCACCCCTCCACTTT. This codes for CASSPQGNSPLHF.